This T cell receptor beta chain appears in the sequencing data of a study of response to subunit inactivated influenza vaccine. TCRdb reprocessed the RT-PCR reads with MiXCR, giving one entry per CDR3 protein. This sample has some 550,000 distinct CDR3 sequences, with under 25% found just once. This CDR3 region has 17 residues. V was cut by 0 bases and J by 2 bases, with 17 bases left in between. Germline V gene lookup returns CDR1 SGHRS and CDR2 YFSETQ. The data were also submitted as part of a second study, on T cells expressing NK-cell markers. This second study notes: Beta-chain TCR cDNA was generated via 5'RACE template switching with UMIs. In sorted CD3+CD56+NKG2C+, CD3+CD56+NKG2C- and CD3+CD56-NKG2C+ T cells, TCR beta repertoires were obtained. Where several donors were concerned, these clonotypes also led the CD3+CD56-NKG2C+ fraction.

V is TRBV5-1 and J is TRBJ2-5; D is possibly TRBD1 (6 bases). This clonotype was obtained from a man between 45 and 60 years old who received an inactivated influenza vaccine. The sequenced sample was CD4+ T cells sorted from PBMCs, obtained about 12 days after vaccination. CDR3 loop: CASSLEAKDRLQETQYF. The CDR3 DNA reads TGCGCCAGCAGCTTGGAGGCAAAAGACAGGCTACAAGAGACCCAGTACTTC.